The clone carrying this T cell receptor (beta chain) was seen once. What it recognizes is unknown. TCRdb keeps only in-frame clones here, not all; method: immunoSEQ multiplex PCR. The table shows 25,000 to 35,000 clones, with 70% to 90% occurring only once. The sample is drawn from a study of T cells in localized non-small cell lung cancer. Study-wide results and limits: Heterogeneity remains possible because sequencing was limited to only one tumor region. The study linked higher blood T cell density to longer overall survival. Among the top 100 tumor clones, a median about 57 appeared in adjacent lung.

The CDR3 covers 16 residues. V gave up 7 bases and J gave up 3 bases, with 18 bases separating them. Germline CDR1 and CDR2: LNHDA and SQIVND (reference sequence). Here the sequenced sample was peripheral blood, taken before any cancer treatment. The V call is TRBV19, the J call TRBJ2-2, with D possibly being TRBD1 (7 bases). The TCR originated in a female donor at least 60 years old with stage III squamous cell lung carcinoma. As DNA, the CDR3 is TGTGCCAGTATGGAGGGACAGTCCGGGTACACCGGGGAGCTGTTTTTT. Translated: CASMEGQSGYTGELFF.